The rows below give T cell receptor beta chains drawn from one sample of a study of persistence of HIV-infected CD4 T cells. These receptors' antigens are unknown. Clones were sequenced by immunoSEQ multiplex PCR, and TCRdb holds only the in-frame ones, with some missing. Of about 20,000 clones listed, 75% to 85% are singletons. The sequencing here drew on CD4+ T cells sorted from PBMCs after approximately 19-hour stimulation, taken from a patient who received antiretroviral therapy. All receptors derive from an adult man with HIV who was CMV-seropositive. Each CDR3 is given with its conserved first and last residue. Expanded clones are given a class, and other clones once, few, many or no size at all.

j_call,clone_size,v_call,cdr3_aa
TRBJ2-5,NA,TRBV6-6,CASSSTRGGGETQYF
TRBJ2-1,NA,TRBV28,CASSLPGQEHEQFF
TRBJ1-2,NA,TRBV18,CASSPPNKGYGYTF
NA,NA,TRBV28,CASSFQAGGPGEQYF
TRBJ1-2,NA,TRBV14,CASSQALRQGFYGYTF
TRBJ1-2,few,TRBV6-5,CASSRRDRSNYGYTF
TRBJ1-4,NA,TRBV3-1/TRBV3-2,CASSRFTGGGEKLFF
TRBJ1-1,NA,TRBV12-3/TRBV12-4,CASSLGTPQAFF
TRBJ2-7,NA,TRBV18,CASSDRVSSYEQYF
TRBJ2-3,NA,TRBV9,CASSVDPPGGALDTQYF
TRBJ1-2,NA,TRBV2,CASSERQVYGYTF
TRBJ1-5,NA,TRBV6-5,CASRLDGNQPQHF
TRBJ1-2,NA,TRBV2,CASSEEGTVFLGGYTF
TRBJ1-2,NA,TRBV7-9,CASSLSQGGYTF
TRBJ1-3,few,TRBV5-1,CASSGGTPGGNTIYF
TRBJ1-2,NA,TRBV29-1,CSVENYRGYGYTF
TRBJ2-3,NA,TRBV7-3,CASSLLPATGTDTQYF
TRBJ1-5,NA,TRBV2,CASKRDRGDQPQHF
TRBJ1-6,NA,TRBV6-5,CASTGQGSNSPLHF
TRBJ1-6,NA,TRBV28,CASAFGGEGGYSPLHF
TRBJ2-7,NA,TRBV28,CASSPGTVWDEQYF
TRBJ2-5,NA,TRBV5-5,CASSGQGGQETQYF
TRBJ1-3,NA,TRBV6-5,CASSPQWTGNTIYF
TRBJ1-6,few,TRBV6-5,CASKRLGENSPLHF
TRBJ1-3,NA,TRBV4-1,CASSQDAGSFGNTIYF
TRBJ1-1,NA,TRBV6-5,CASSWDRGSPEAFF
TRBJ1-2,NA,TRBV10-3,CAISESIGVRGYTF
TRBJ1-4,NA,TRBV2,CASSARMNEKLFF
TRBJ2-7,few,TRBV6-2/TRBV6-3,CASSPSGGGSEQYF
TRBJ1-4,NA,TRBV28,CASSPYGTGINEKLFF
TRBJ1-4,NA,TRBV6-5,CASSYSNRGRREKLFF
TRBJ1-2,few,TRBV19,CAGWDRASGYTF
TRBJ1-4,NA,TRBV9,CASSLGRDRNEKLFF
TRBJ2-3,NA,TRBV30,CAWSGVAGTTDTQYF
TRBJ2-5,once,TRBV24-1,CATSDSGTGVRETQYF
TRBJ1-5,NA,TRBV27,CASSLRGRGYSNQPQHF
TRBJ2-1,NA,TRBV19,CASTNREGGYNEQFF
TRBJ2-1,NA,TRBV5-1,CASSTDGTNNEQFF
TRBJ1-5,NA,TRBV9,CASSVQGAMNEPQHF
TRBJ2-3,NA,TRBV3-1/TRBV3-2,CASSQARGSYTDTQYF
TRBJ1-1,NA,TRBV20-1,CSARGDREAFF
TRBJ1-4,NA,TRBV5-6,CASSLERAADEKLFF
TRBJ2-6,once,TRBV2,CASSANSGANVLTF
TRBJ1-4,NA,TRBV3-1/TRBV3-2,CASSQTAIEEKLFF
TRBJ1-2,once,TRBV4-1,CASSQESTGLGGYTF
TRBJ2-5,NA,TRBV19,CASSIDLGGPETQYF
TRBJ1-1,NA,TRBV10-3,CAITQEGAANTEAFF
TRBJ1-6,NA,TRBV10-2,CASSTPNSPLHF
TRBJ1-1,NA,TRBV3-1/TRBV3-2,CASSRGQGLVGTEAFF
TRBJ1-5,NA,TRBV19,CASSPIEVRQPQHF
TRBJ1-1,NA,TRBV7-9,CASRATGVNTEAFF
TRBJ1-2,NA,TRBV28,CASVITGKNYGYTF
TRBJ2-5,once,TRBV2,CASFRATQTQYF